This T cell receptor beta chain comes out of a study of T-cell memory formation after mild COVID-19. Comments on this clonotype: What it binds is unknown.

Employing constant-segment primers, 5'RACE generated TCR alpha and TCR beta cDNA libraries bearing sample barcodes and UMIs. MiXCR, run by TCRdb on the 5' RACE reads, gives a single entry per CDR3 protein. The sample comprises hundreds of thousands of distinct CDR3 sequences, roughly 25% of which are singletons, and about an eighth rests with the top ten. Study-level findings and limits: Day 15 to 85 contracting clones showed balanced CD4/CD8; day 15 to 37 expanders favored CD4+. SARS-CoV-2 specificity was not confirmed for second-wave clones peaking on day 37. Most CD4+ clones that shrank were in CM and EM, while CD8+ ones turned up in EMRA.

CDR1 is SGHRS, CDR2 YFSETQ, per germline. V was cut by 0 bases and J by 0 bases, with 12 bases left in between. CDR3 length equals 16 residues. The rearrangement joins TRBV5-1 to TRBJ1-1, with D perhaps TRBD1 (5 bases). The clonotype comes from an adult woman who had mild COVID-19 (a few samples of this study predate the infection). Cell type and time point are not known. The sequencing input was PBMCs or a T cell subset sorted from them (not recorded which). The CDR3 loop reads CASSLVRGTLNTEAFF. The CDR3 DNA sequence: TGCGCCAGCAGCTTGGTGCGGGGGACGCTGAACACTGAAGCTTTCTTT.